A single TCR beta chain is shown here with its context. Method: immunoSEQ multiplex PCR; TCRdb's copy keeps in-frame clones and lacks some. The profile shows 50,000 or so clones, around 94% of them singletons. This record belongs to a study of T cell changes during pregnancy in multiple sclerosis. V was shortened by 5 bases and J by 5 bases, with 7 bases between the two germline ends. The CDR3 has 12 residues. In germline, CDR1 is SGHTA, CDR2 FQGNSA. The TCR originated in a female donor with multiple sclerosis, enrolled in a pregnancy study. The specimen was CD4+ T cells from peripheral blood mononuclear cells, collected in the third trimester of pregnancy. This chain links TRBV7-2 with TRBJ1-5, with D possibly TRBD1 on 6 matching bases. The CDR3 region is CASSHRDQPQHF. CDR3 nucleotide sequence: TGTGCCAGCAGCCACAGGGATCAGCCCCAGCATTTT.